This TCR beta chain came from a study of blood T cell repertoires in COVID-19. Study details: Sources were T cells, B-cell-depleted T cells, or PBMCs; the material itself was cDNA or gDNA.

Germline CDR1 is SGHRS and CDR2 is YFSETQ. There are 18 residues in the CDR3. Trimming at V came to 0 bases and at J to 5 bases, leaving 13 bases not matched to a gene. Study processing details: It was from reference gene primer amplification that nucleated cell counts were estimated. Produced via immunoSEQ multiplex PCR; TCRdb's table is partial and in-frame only. V, J and clone size are those of that table, while D and trimming were read from the DNA. The table includes around 250,000 clones, 80% to 90% detected once. This clonotype was obtained from a woman between 45 and 60 years old who had recovered from COVID-19. Sample: PBMCs or T cells enriched from blood (not recorded which). The chain employs TRBV5-1 and TRBJ1-2, with 10 positions matching TRBD1. CDR3: CASSLERRQTGGLYGYTF. The CDR3 bases are TGCGCCAGCAGCTTGGAAAGGAGGCAGACAGGGGGCTTGTATGGCTACACCTTC.